This TCR beta chain was profiled in a study of CD8+ T cells in alopecia areata. Germline CDR1 and CDR2: SSHAT and FNYEAQ (reference sequence). V was clipped by 5 bases and J by 5 bases, with 15 bases between them. The CDR3 is 14 amino acids. Lesional scalp punch biopsies and peripheral blood were collected from alopecia areata patients. The sequencing template was cDNA reverse transcribed from extracted RNA. Libraries were prepared by immunoSEQ multiplex PCR; TCRdb keeps only in-frame clonotypes and omits some of them. In the table there are more than 150,000 clones, 50% to 60% of which are singletons.

The sequence derives from a human donor with alopecia areata. Sequencing was performed on CD4+ T cells sorted from blood, taken at week 0. V usage is TRBV7-7 and J usage is TRBJ2-5; tentative D call: TRBD2 (5 bases). The CDR3 reads CASSPAGVVETQYF. The CDR3 nucleotides are TGTGCCAGCAGCCCCGCCGGGGTTGTTGAGACCCAGTACTTC.